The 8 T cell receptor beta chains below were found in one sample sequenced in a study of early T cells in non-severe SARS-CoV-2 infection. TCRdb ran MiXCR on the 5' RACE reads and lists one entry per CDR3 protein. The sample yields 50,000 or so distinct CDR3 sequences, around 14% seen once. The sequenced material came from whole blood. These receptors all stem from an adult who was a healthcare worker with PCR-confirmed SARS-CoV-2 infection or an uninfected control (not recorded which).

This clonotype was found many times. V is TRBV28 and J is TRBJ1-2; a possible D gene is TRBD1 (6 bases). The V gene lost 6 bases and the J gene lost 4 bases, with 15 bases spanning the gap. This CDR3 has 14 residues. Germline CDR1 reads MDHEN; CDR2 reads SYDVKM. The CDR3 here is CASRTRGMAYGYTF. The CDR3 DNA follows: TGTGCCAGCAGAACCAGGGGTATGGCCTATGGCTACACCTTC.

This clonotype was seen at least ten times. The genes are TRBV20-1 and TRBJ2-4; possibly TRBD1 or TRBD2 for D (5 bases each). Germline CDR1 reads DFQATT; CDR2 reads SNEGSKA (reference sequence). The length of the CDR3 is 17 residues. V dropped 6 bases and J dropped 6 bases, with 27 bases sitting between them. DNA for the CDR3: TGCAGTGCCAGGCGACGGGGCAGTAGAAAATGGGGAAACATTCAGTACTTC. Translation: CSARRRGSRKWGNIQYF.

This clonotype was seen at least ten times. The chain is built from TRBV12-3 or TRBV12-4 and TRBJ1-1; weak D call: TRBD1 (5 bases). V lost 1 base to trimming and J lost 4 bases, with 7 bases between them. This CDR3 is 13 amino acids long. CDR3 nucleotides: TGTGCCAGCAGTTTAGGCGGGGGCACTGAAGCTTTCTTT. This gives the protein CASSLGGGTEAFF.

CDR3 coding DNA: TGTGCCAGCAGCGCCTCGAATCAGCCCCAGCATTTT. This codes for CASSASNQPQHF. The gene calls are TRBV7-9 and TRBJ1-5; D ambiguous. CDR1 SEHNR and CDR2 FQNEAQ come from the germline V gene (reference sequence). Between the trimmed V and J ends, which lost 5 bases and 4 bases, there was a span of 6 bases. This CDR3 comprises 12 residues.

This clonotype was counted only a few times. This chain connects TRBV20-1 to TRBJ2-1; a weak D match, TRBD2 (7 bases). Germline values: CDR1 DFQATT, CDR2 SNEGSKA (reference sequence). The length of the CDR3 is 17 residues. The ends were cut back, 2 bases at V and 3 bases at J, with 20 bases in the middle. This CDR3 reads CSARSGEGGRNYNEQFF. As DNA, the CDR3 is TGCAGTGCTAGATCCGGGGAGGGGGGTAGGAACTACAATGAGCAGTTCTTC.

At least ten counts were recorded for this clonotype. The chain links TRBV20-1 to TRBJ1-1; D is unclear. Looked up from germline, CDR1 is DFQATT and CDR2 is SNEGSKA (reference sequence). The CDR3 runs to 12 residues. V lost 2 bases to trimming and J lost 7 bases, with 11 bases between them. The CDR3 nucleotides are TGCAGTGCTAGAATCCAGGCGGTTGAAGCTTTCTTT. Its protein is CSARIQAVEAFF.

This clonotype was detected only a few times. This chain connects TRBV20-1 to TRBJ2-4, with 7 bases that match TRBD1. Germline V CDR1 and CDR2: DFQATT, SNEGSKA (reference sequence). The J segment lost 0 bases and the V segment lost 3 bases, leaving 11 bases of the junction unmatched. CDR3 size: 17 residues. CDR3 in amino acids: CSASRLKGALAKNIQYF. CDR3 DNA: TGCAGTGCTAGCCGCCTTAAGGGGGCCTTAGCCAAAAACATTCAGTACTTC.

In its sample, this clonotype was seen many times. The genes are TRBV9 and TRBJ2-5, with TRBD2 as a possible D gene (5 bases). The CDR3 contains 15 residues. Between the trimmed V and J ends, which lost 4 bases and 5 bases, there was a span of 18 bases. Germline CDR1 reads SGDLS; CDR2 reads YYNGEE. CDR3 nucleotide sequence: TGTGCCAGCAGCCCAAGCGGATCAGGTGTGGAGACCCAGTACTTC. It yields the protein CASSPSGSGVETQYF.